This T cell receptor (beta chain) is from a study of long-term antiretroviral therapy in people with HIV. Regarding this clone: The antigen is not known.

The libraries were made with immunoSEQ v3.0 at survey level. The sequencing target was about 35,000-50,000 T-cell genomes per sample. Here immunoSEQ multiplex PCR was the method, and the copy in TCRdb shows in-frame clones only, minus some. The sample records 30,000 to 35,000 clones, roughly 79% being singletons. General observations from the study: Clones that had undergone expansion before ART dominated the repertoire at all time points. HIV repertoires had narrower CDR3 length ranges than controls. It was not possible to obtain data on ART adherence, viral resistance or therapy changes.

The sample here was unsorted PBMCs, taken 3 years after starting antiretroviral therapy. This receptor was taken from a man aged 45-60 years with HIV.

CDR3 loop: CARSLRFWGGTDTQYF. CDR3 nucleotide sequence: TGTGCCAGAAGCTTGCGGTTTTGGGGGGGAACAGATACGCAGTATTTT. V and J are TRBV5-3 and TRBJ2-3; the match to TRBD2 covers 7 bases. TRBV5-3 has ORF status, its function being uncertain. The CDR3 sequence is 16 residues long. Germline trimming cut 1 base from V and 3 bases from J; bases unmatched to any gene: 8.